The rows below give T cell receptor beta chains drawn from one sample of a study of blood T cell repertoires in COVID-19. The assay was immunoSEQ multiplex PCR, and TCRdb's table has in-frame clones only and misses some. In the table there are a few hundred thousand clones, less than 90% of which are singletons. The specimen was peripheral blood. These TCRs come from a woman aged 65 to 85 with COVID-19, enrolled during active disease. CDR3s include the opening cysteine and the closing phenylalanine or tryptophan. A D gene is named only where the DNA matches it firmly. Not all rows give a size; the values are once, few, many and, for expanded clones, a class.

J gene: TRBJ1-1; D gene: -; V gene: TRBV11-2; clone size: -; CDR3 DNA: TGTGCCAGCAGCTTAGGAGGGAGCGGGCTTAAGAACACTGAAGCTTTCTTT; CDR3 protein: CASSLGGSGLKNTEAFF
J gene: TRBJ1-1; D gene: TRBD1; V gene: TRBV5-4; clone size: -; CDR3 DNA: TGTGCCAGCAGCTTCGGACAGGGAGTCTACGCTGAAGCTTTCTTT; CDR3 protein: CASSFGQGVYAEAFF
J gene: TRBJ2-3; D gene: TRBD1; V gene: TRBV7-9; clone size: once; CDR3 DNA: TGTGCCAGCAGCCCCTCGCCGGGACAGGGAGGGGCAGATACGCAGTATTTT; CDR3 protein: CASSPSPGQGGADTQYF
J gene: TRBJ2-7; D gene: TRBD1; V gene: TRBV28; clone size: -; CDR3 DNA: TGTGCCAGCAGTTTCCCACGGACAGGGGGCCACTACGAGCAGTACTTC; CDR3 protein: CASSFPRTGGHYEQYF
J gene: TRBJ2-2; D gene: -; V gene: TRBV12-5; clone size: many; CDR3 DNA: TGTGCTAGTGGTTTGGTACCAGACGGCAGGGCGGTCACCGGGGAGCTGTTTTTT; CDR3 protein: CASGLVPDGRAVTGELFF
J gene: TRBJ2-2; D gene: -; V gene: TRBV5-4; clone size: -; CDR3 DNA: TGTGCCAGCAGCCTTATGACAGCGAACACCGGGGAGCTGTTTTTT; CDR3 protein: CASSLMTANTGELFF
J gene: TRBJ1-2; D gene: -; V gene: TRBV4-1; clone size: once; CDR3 DNA: TGCGCCAGCAGCCAAGCAGACGACAGAGAACTCTATGGCTACACCTTC; CDR3 protein: CASSQADDRELYGYTF
J gene: TRBJ2-7; D gene: TRBD1; V gene: TRBV19; clone size: once; CDR3 DNA: TGTGCCAGTAGTACGGGACAGGGTCCCTACGAGCAGTACTTC; CDR3 protein: CASSTGQGPYEQYF
J gene: TRBJ1-2; D gene: -; V gene: TRBV2; clone size: once; CDR3 DNA: TGTGCCAGCAGTGAGAGGCAGGGAAAGGGCTACACCTTC; CDR3 protein: CASSERQGKGYTF
J gene: TRBJ1-6; D gene: -; V gene: TRBV5-1; clone size: -; CDR3 DNA: TGCGCCAGCAGCTCAGGACCGGGGCCCCTCCACTTT; CDR3 protein: CASSSGPGPLHF
J gene: TRBJ1-3; D gene: TRBD1; V gene: TRBV6-5; clone size: -; CDR3 DNA: TGTGCCAGCAGTTCCGACAGGGTCGGAAACACCATATATTTT; CDR3 protein: CASSSDRVGNTIYF
J gene: TRBJ2-7; D gene: -; V gene: TRBV7-9; clone size: -; CDR3 DNA: TGTGCCAGCAGCTTGTCGGGACAAAACTCCTACGAGCAGTACTTC; CDR3 protein: CASSLSGQNSYEQYF
J gene: TRBJ1-6; D gene: -; V gene: TRBV5-1; clone size: -; CDR3 DNA: TGCGCCAGCAGCTTAACAGACGGTCTAAATTCACCCCTCCACTTT; CDR3 protein: CASSLTDGLNSPLHF
J gene: TRBJ1-2; D gene: -; V gene: TRBV19; clone size: -; CDR3 DNA: TGTGCCAGTATACAGACAGGAGCTTCGTATGGCTACACCTTC; CDR3 protein: CASIQTGASYGYTF
J gene: TRBJ2-2; D gene: -; V gene: TRBV19; clone size: -; CDR3 DNA: TGTGCCAGTAGTATGGGAGGGGGGAACACCGGGGAGCTGTTTTTT; CDR3 protein: CASSMGGGNTGELFF
J gene: TRBJ2-5; D gene: TRBD1; V gene: TRBV7-2; clone size: -; CDR3 DNA: TGTGCCAGCAGCTACAGGGGCCGGGAGACCCAGTACTTC; CDR3 protein: CASSYRGRETQYF
J gene: TRBJ1-1; D gene: -; V gene: TRBV5-1; clone size: few; CDR3 DNA: TGCGCCAGCAGCTTAAGGACTGCGAACACTGAAGCTTTCTTT; CDR3 protein: CASSLRTANTEAFF